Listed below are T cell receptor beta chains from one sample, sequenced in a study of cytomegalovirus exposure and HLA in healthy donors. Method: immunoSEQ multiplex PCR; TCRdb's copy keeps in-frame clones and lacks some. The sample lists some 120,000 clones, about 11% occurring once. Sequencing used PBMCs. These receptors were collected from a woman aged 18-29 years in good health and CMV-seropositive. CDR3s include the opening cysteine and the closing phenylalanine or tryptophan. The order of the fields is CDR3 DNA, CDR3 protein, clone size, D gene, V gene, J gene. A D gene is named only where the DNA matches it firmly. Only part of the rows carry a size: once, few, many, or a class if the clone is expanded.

CDR3 DNA: TGTGCCAGCAGTGAATGGCGGGAGGGGGCCGGGGAGCTGTTTTTT; CDR3 protein: CASSEWREGAGELFF; clone size: -; D gene: TRBD2; V gene: TRBV25-1; J gene: TRBJ2-2
CDR3 DNA: TGTGCCTGGGAAGTGCGTTGGACTAGCGGGAGGGCCAATGAGCAGTTCTTC; CDR3 protein: CAWEVRWTSGRANEQFF; clone size: few; D gene: TRBD2; V gene: TRBV30; J gene: TRBJ2-1
CDR3 DNA: TGCGCCAGCAGTCGTAAGACAGGGGGCAACACTGAAGCTTTCTTT; CDR3 protein: CASSRKTGGNTEAFF; clone size: -; D gene: TRBD1; V gene: TRBV23-1; J gene: TRBJ1-1
CDR3 DNA: TGCAGCGTTCGACAGACACTCACAGATACGCAGTATTTT; CDR3 protein: CSVRQTLTDTQYF; clone size: -; D gene: -; V gene: TRBV29-1; J gene: TRBJ2-3
CDR3 DNA: TGTGCCAGCAGTTTACAGGCGGGAGGCGTCCCGGATACGCAGTATTTT; CDR3 protein: CASSLQAGGVPDTQYF; clone size: few; D gene: TRBD2; V gene: TRBV28; J gene: TRBJ2-3
CDR3 DNA: TGCGCCAGCAGCTTGGAGGGGGGGCCTGTGGACATTCAGTACTTC; CDR3 protein: CASSLEGGPVDIQYF; clone size: -; D gene: -; V gene: TRBV5-1; J gene: TRBJ2-4
CDR3 DNA: TGTGCCAGCAGCTTGGGACTAGCGGGAGGTTACGAGCAGTACTTC; CDR3 protein: CASSLGLAGGYEQYF; clone size: few; D gene: TRBD2; V gene: TRBV5-4; J gene: TRBJ2-7
CDR3 DNA: TGCGCCAGCAGACTAGCGGGAGAGGGCAATGAGCAGTTCTTC; CDR3 protein: CASRLAGEGNEQFF; clone size: -; D gene: TRBD2; V gene: TRBV5-1; J gene: TRBJ2-1
CDR3 DNA: TGTGCCAGCCGAACGGGCACTGAAGCTTTCTTT; CDR3 protein: CASRTGTEAFF; clone size: few; D gene: -; V gene: TRBV19; J gene: TRBJ1-1
CDR3 DNA: TGTGCCAGCAGCGTAGAATACGCGGCCGAGCAGTACTTC; CDR3 protein: CASSVEYAAEQYF; clone size: -; D gene: -; V gene: TRBV9; J gene: TRBJ2-7
CDR3 DNA: TGTGCCAGCAACACAGGGTTCGAGCAGTACTTC; CDR3 protein: CASNTGFEQYF; clone size: few; D gene: -; V gene: TRBV2; J gene: TRBJ2-7
CDR3 DNA: TGTGCCAGCAGCCCCCGACAGGGGTCCTACAATGAGCAGTTCTTC; CDR3 protein: CASSPRQGSYNEQFF; clone size: -; D gene: TRBD1; V gene: TRBV5-4; J gene: TRBJ2-1
CDR3 DNA: TGTGCCAGCAGCCCCCCTGGAGCGGCCAATGAGCAGTTCTTC; CDR3 protein: CASSPPGAANEQFF; clone size: -; D gene: -; V gene: TRBV7-9; J gene: TRBJ2-1
CDR3 DNA: TGTGCCAGCAGCCCGGAGGGCCTAAGTGAAGCTTTCTTT; CDR3 protein: CASSPEGLSEAFF; clone size: few; D gene: -; V gene: TRBV11-2; J gene: TRBJ1-1
CDR3 DNA: TGTGCCAGCAGCACGTGTAAAAGCAGACAGTATACTAATGAAAAACTGTTTTTT; CDR3 protein: CASSTCKSRQYTNEKLFF; clone size: few; D gene: -; V gene: TRBV21-1; J gene: TRBJ1-4
CDR3 DNA: TGTGCCAGCAGCTTGGGTGGAGATTATGGCTACACCTTC; CDR3 protein: CASSLGGDYGYTF; clone size: few; D gene: -; V gene: TRBV5-4; J gene: TRBJ1-2
CDR3 DNA: TGTGCCAGCAGTTTTACTAGTGGCACAGATACGCAGTATTTT; CDR3 protein: CASSFTSGTDTQYF; clone size: few; D gene: -; V gene: TRBV2; J gene: TRBJ2-3
CDR3 DNA: TGTGCCATTCGCCCACCCCGGGCCCTCCACTTT; CDR3 protein: CAIRPPRALHF; clone size: -; D gene: -; V gene: TRBV27; J gene: TRBJ1-6
CDR3 DNA: TGTGCCAGCAGCTCCCCCCCGGGACTTCTAGCCAAAAACATTCAGTACTTC; CDR3 protein: CASSSPPGLLAKNIQYF; clone size: -; D gene: -; V gene: TRBV7-9; J gene: TRBJ2-4
CDR3 DNA: TGTGCCAGTAGTGAGGGGGTTAACTATGGCTACACCTTC; CDR3 protein: CASSEGVNYGYTF; clone size: few; D gene: -; V gene: TRBV19; J gene: TRBJ1-2
CDR3 DNA: TGTGCCAGCAGTTCAGGGGTCACTGAAGCTTTCTTT; CDR3 protein: CASSSGVTEAFF; clone size: few; D gene: -; V gene: TRBV6-5; J gene: TRBJ1-1
CDR3 DNA: TGTGCCAGTAGTATGGGGCAGAAATATATGAACACTGAAGCTTTCTTT; CDR3 protein: CASSMGQKYMNTEAFF; clone size: few; D gene: -; V gene: TRBV19; J gene: TRBJ1-1
CDR3 DNA: TGTGCCAGTAGTGCTACAGGGGGCGAGGACTATGGCTACACCTTC; CDR3 protein: CASSATGGEDYGYTF; clone size: few; D gene: TRBD1; V gene: TRBV19; J gene: TRBJ1-2
CDR3 DNA: TGTGCCAGGGCACTATCCTACGAGCAGTACTTC; CDR3 protein: CARALSYEQYF; clone size: few; D gene: -; V gene: TRBV27; J gene: TRBJ2-7
CDR3 DNA: TGTGCTAGTGGGGAAGGGGGCGTGAACACTGAAGCTTTCTTT; CDR3 protein: CASGEGGVNTEAFF; clone size: -; D gene: TRBD1; V gene: TRBV12-5; J gene: TRBJ1-1
CDR3 DNA: TGTGCCAGCTCACTAGGACAGGGATTGAGCCAGTACTTC; CDR3 protein: CASSLGQGLSQYF; clone size: -; D gene: TRBD1; V gene: TRBV18; J gene: TRBJ2-7
CDR3 DNA: TGCAGTGCTAGTTCTCTAGCGGACCAGTTCTTC; CDR3 protein: CSASSLADQFF; clone size: few; D gene: TRBD2; V gene: TRBV20-1; J gene: TRBJ2-1
CDR3 DNA: TGTGCCAGCAGTCCCGGACAGGGTATGGTGGGTGAGCAGTTCTTC; CDR3 protein: CASSPGQGMVGEQFF; clone size: few; D gene: TRBD1; V gene: TRBV28; J gene: TRBJ2-1
CDR3 DNA: TGTGCCAGCAGGACGGGACAGAACACCGGGGAGCTGTTTTTT; CDR3 protein: CASRTGQNTGELFF; clone size: -; D gene: -; V gene: TRBV28; J gene: TRBJ2-2
CDR3 DNA: TGTGCCAGCAGCCCGGGACTGATGGTGAGGTCTGAAGCTTTCTTT; CDR3 protein: CASSPGLMVRSEAFF; clone size: -; D gene: -; V gene: TRBV7-2; J gene: TRBJ1-1
CDR3 DNA: TGCGCCAGCAGCCTTGGGACAGGTTTCTCAACTAATGAAAAACTGTTTTTT; CDR3 protein: CASSLGTGFSTNEKLFF; clone size: few; D gene: TRBD1; V gene: TRBV5-1; J gene: TRBJ1-4
CDR3 DNA: TGCGCCAGCAGCGAACTAGCGGGTCCCAATGAGCAGTTCTTC; CDR3 protein: CASSELAGPNEQFF; clone size: few; D gene: TRBD2; V gene: TRBV5-1; J gene: TRBJ2-1
CDR3 DNA: TGTGCCATCAGTGGGGCCCCTGCGACTAGTACGGACGAGCAGTACTTC; CDR3 protein: CAISGAPATSTDEQYF; clone size: -; D gene: -; V gene: TRBV10-3; J gene: TRBJ2-7
CDR3 DNA: TGTGCCAGCAGCGTAGATCTGACTAGCAAAGATACGCAGTATTTT; CDR3 protein: CASSVDLTSKDTQYF; clone size: few; D gene: TRBD2; V gene: TRBV9; J gene: TRBJ2-3
CDR3 DNA: TGTGCCAGCAGCGCAGGTAGCAATCAGCCCCAGCATTTT; CDR3 protein: CASSAGSNQPQHF; clone size: few; D gene: -; V gene: TRBV7-3; J gene: TRBJ1-5
CDR3 DNA: TGTGCCAGTAGTAGGGCGATCAAGAACACCGGGGAGCTGTTTTTT; CDR3 protein: CASSRAIKNTGELFF; clone size: -; D gene: -; V gene: TRBV19; J gene: TRBJ2-2
CDR3 DNA: TGTGCCAGCAGTTTCATTCCAAACTATGGCTACACCTTC; CDR3 protein: CASSFIPNYGYTF; clone size: -; D gene: -; V gene: TRBV28; J gene: TRBJ1-2
CDR3 DNA: TGTGCCAGCAGCTTAGGACATAGCAATCAGCCCCAGCATTTT; CDR3 protein: CASSLGHSNQPQHF; clone size: few; D gene: -; V gene: TRBV13; J gene: TRBJ1-5
CDR3 DNA: TGTGCCAGCAGCTTACTAGCACTGGCGTATGAGCAGTTCTTC; CDR3 protein: CASSLLALAYEQFF; clone size: -; D gene: -; V gene: TRBV11-2; J gene: TRBJ2-1
CDR3 DNA: TGTGCCAGCAGCTTAGACGGGAGGAACACTGAAGCTTTCTTT; CDR3 protein: CASSLDGRNTEAFF; clone size: few; D gene: -; V gene: TRBV11-3; J gene: TRBJ1-1
CDR3 DNA: TGTGCCAGCAGCCGGGTCCCTAGTCGCTACAATGAGCAGTTCTTC; CDR3 protein: CASSRVPSRYNEQFF; clone size: few; D gene: -; V gene: TRBV7-8; J gene: TRBJ2-1
CDR3 DNA: TGCAGCGTTTATTTCGTAGTACAAGAGACCCAGTACTTC; CDR3 protein: CSVYFVVQETQYF; clone size: few; D gene: -; V gene: TRBV29-1; J gene: TRBJ2-5
CDR3 DNA: TGTGCCACTGAACCTTCGGGCCAAGAGACCCAGTACTTC; CDR3 protein: CATEPSGQETQYF; clone size: -; D gene: -; V gene: TRBV10-3; J gene: TRBJ2-5
CDR3 DNA: TGTGCAAGCAGTGAACAAGAAGAGAACCAGTACTTC; CDR3 protein: CASSEQEENQYF; clone size: -; D gene: -; V gene: TRBV25-1; J gene: TRBJ2-5
CDR3 DNA: TGTGCCAGCAGTTCAGGGGGCGGCTACACCTTC; CDR3 protein: CASSSGGGYTF; clone size: -; D gene: TRBD1; V gene: TRBV6-6; J gene: TRBJ1-2
CDR3 DNA: TGTGCCAGCAGCACCACAGGGAACACCGGGGAGCTGTTTTTT; CDR3 protein: CASSTTGNTGELFF; clone size: -; D gene: -; V gene: TRBV7-3; J gene: TRBJ2-2
CDR3 DNA: TGTGCCAGCAGTTTTGGCAGGGGAAATACGCAGTATTTT; CDR3 protein: CASSFGRGNTQYF; clone size: -; D gene: -; V gene: TRBV2; J gene: TRBJ2-3
CDR3 DNA: TGTGCCTGGGGCGACTGGAGCTCTGGAAACACCATATATTTT; CDR3 protein: CAWGDWSSGNTIYF; clone size: few; D gene: -; V gene: TRBV30; J gene: TRBJ1-3
CDR3 DNA: TGTGCCAGCTCACCACCGGAGGGACAGGGGGCCTATGGCTACACCTTC; CDR3 protein: CASSPPEGQGAYGYTF; clone size: few; D gene: TRBD1; V gene: TRBV18; J gene: TRBJ1-2
CDR3 DNA: TGTGCCAGCAGTGAATATGGACTAGCGGCAACCAATGAGCAGTTCTTC; CDR3 protein: CASSEYGLAATNEQFF; clone size: few; D gene: TRBD2; V gene: TRBV6-1; J gene: TRBJ2-1
CDR3 DNA: TGTGCCAGCAGCCCACTAGGTCAGCCCCAGCATTTT; CDR3 protein: CASSPLGQPQHF; clone size: -; D gene: -; V gene: TRBV6-5; J gene: TRBJ1-5
CDR3 DNA: TGTGCCAGCAGCATCCCCCGGAAAGGGGTGACAGATACGCAGTATTTT; CDR3 protein: CASSIPRKGVTDTQYF; clone size: -; D gene: -; V gene: TRBV21-1; J gene: TRBJ2-3
CDR3 DNA: TGTGCCAGCAGCTTGAGGGGACAGCCCCAGCATTTT; CDR3 protein: CASSLRGQPQHF; clone size: -; D gene: -; V gene: TRBV5-6; J gene: TRBJ1-5
CDR3 DNA: TGTGCCTGGAGGACGACGGGGGAGGGCCGCGAGCAGTACTTC; CDR3 protein: CAWRTTGEGREQYF; clone size: -; D gene: TRBD2; V gene: TRBV30; J gene: TRBJ2-7
CDR3 DNA: TGTGCCAGCAGCCGGACTATAGCGTCCCAGTTCTTC; CDR3 protein: CASSRTIASQFF; clone size: -; D gene: -; V gene: TRBV5-6; J gene: TRBJ2-1
CDR3 DNA: TGTGCCAGCAGCGTAGCGAGTAGCGGGAGATACGAGCAGTACTTC; CDR3 protein: CASSVASSGRYEQYF; clone size: -; D gene: TRBD2; V gene: TRBV9; J gene: TRBJ2-7
CDR3 DNA: TGTGCCAGCAGCCCCGGACAGGGTCAATCACCCCTCCACTTT; CDR3 protein: CASSPGQGQSPLHF; clone size: -; D gene: TRBD1; V gene: TRBV7-9; J gene: TRBJ1-6